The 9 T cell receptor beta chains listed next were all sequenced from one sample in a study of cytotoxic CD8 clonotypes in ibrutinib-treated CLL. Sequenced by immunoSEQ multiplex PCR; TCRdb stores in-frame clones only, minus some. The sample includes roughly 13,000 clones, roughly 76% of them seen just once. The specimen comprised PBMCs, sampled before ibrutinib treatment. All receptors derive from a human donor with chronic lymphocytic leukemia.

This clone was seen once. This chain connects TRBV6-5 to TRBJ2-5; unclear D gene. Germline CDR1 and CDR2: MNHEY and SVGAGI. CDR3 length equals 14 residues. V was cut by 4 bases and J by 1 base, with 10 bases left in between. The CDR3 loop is CASSSPPPQETQYF. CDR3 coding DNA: TGTGCCAGCAGTTCACCACCCCCCCAAGAGACCCAGTACTTC.

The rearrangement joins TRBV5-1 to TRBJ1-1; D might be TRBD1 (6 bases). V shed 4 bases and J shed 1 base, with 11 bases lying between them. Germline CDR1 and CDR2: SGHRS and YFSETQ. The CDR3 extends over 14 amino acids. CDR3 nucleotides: TGCGCCAGCAGCCTATGGGGGCCGAACACTGAAGCTTTCTTT. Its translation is CASSLWGPNTEAFF.

The DNA for the CDR3 is TGTGCCAGCAGCCCCGGGACAGCCGTACACGAGCAGTACTTC. This gives the protein CASSPGTAVHEQYF. The chain has TRBV7-2 and TRBJ2-7, with TRBD1 identical over 7 bases. Germline V gene lookup returns CDR1 SGHTA and CDR2 FQGNSA. The CDR3 extends over 14 amino acids. The V gene end was trimmed by 5 bases and the J gene end by 5 bases; junction bases not matched to a gene: 9. Looking up the rest from reference TRBV7-2 and TRBJ2-7 gives the full variable domain: GAGVSQSPSNKVTEKGKDVELRCDPISGHTALYWYRQSLGQGLEFLIYFQGNSAPDKSGLPSDRFSAERTGGSVSTLTIQRTQQEDSAVYLCASSPGTAVHEQYFGPGTRLTVT.

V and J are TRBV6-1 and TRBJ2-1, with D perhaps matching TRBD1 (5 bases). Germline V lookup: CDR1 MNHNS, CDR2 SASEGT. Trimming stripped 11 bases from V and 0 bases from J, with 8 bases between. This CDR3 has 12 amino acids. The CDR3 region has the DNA TGTGCCGGGGCAAGCTCCTACAATGAGCAGTTCTTC. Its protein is CAGASSYNEQFF.

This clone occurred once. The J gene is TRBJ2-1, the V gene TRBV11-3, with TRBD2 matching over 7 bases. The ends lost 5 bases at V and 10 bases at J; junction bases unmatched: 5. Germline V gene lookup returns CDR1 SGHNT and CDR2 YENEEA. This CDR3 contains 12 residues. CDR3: CASSLMGGEQFF. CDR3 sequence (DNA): TGTGCCAGCAGCCTTATGGGGGGGGAGCAGTTCTTC.

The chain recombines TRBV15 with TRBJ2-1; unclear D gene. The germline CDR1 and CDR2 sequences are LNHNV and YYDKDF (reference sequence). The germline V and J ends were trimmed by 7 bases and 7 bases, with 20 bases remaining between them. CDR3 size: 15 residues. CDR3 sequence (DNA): TGTGCCACCAACCCCCGCGGCGCCGCGAGGAATGAGCAGTTCTTC. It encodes CATNPRGAARNEQFF.

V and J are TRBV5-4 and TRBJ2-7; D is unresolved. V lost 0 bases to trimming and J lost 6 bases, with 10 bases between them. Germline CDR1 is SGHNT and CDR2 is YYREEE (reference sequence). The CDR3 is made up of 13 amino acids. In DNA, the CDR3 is TGTGCCAGCAGCTTGGGGCAGGAAGGCGAGCAGTACTTC. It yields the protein CASSLGQEGEQYF.

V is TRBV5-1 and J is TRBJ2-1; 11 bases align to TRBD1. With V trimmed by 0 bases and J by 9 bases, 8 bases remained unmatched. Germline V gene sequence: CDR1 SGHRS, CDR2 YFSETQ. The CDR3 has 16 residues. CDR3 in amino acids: CASSLAGTGGVSEQFF. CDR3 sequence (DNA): TGCGCCAGCAGCTTGGCAGGGACAGGGGGAGTTAGTGAGCAGTTCTTC.

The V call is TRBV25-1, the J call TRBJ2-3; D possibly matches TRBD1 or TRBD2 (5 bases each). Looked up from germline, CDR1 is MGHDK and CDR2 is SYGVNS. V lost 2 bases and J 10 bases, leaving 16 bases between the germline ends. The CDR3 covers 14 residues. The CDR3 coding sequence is TGTGCCAGCAGTGAACTTGGGGGACCGGAGGCGCAGTATTTT. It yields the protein CASSELGGPEAQYF.